The rows below give T cell receptor beta chains drawn from one sample of a study of blood T cell repertoires in COVID-19. Measured with immunoSEQ multiplex PCR; TCRdb has only the in-frame clones, and not every one. Found here are 150,000 to 200,000 clones, 70% to 85% of them singletons; the top ten hold about 6.9%. The specimen was peripheral blood. Every receptor here comes from a human donor with acute or convalescent COVID-19. The donor label of this sample is uncertain. CDR3s include the opening cysteine and the closing phenylalanine or tryptophan. A D gene is named only where the DNA matches it firmly. Expanded clones get a size class; other rows say once, few or many, or leave the size out.

size	D	V	J	CDR3	DNA
-	TRBD2	TRBV4-1	TRBJ2-1	CASSLQAGRSSYNEQFF	TGCGCCAGCAGCCTTCAAGCGGGAAGAAGCTCCTACAATGAGCAGTTCTTC
once	TRBD1	TRBV2	TRBJ2-6	CASSPDRVGANVLTF	TGTGCCAGCAGTCCGGACAGGGTTGGGGCCAACGTCCTGACTTTC
-	TRBD2	TRBV4-2	TRBJ2-7	CASSQEGLAYEQYF	TGTGCCAGCAGCCAAGAGGGACTAGCCTACGAGCAGTACTTC
-	-	TRBV19	TRBJ1-1	CASNRVNTEAFF	TGTGCCAGTAATAGAGTAAACACTGAAGCTTTCTTT
-	TRBD1	TRBV19	TRBJ1-5	CASSITRGLNQPQHF	TGTGCCAGTAGTATCACCAGGGGGCTCAATCAGCCCCAGCATTTT
-	TRBD2	TRBV7-9	TRBJ2-1	CASSLASGLAGEFEQFF	TGTGCCAGCAGCTTAGCTTCCGGACTAGCGGGAGAATTTGAGCAGTTCTTC
-	TRBD1	TRBV29-1	TRBJ1-1	CSVQTGGATEAFF	TGCAGCGTACAAACAGGGGGTGCCACTGAAGCTTTCTTT
few	-	TRBV5-1	TRBJ2-7	CASSSTGTEQYF	TGCGCCAGCAGCTCAACTGGTACCGAGCAGTACTTC
-	-	TRBV12-2	TRBJ2-7	CASRPGLICLQYF	TGTGCAAGTCGACCGGGACTCATTTGTTTGCAGTACTTC
-	-	TRBV18	TRBJ1-1	CASSRNLDTEAFF	TGTGCCAGCTCAAGAAACCTAGACACTGAAGCTTTCTTT
-	TRBD1	TRBV7-3	TRBJ2-1	CASSFGFSSGTGLFF	TGTGCCAGCAGCTTCGGTTTTAGTTCTGGGACAGGGTTGTTCTTC
-	-	TRBV29-1	TRBJ2-3	CSVPWSGNTDTQYF	TGCAGCGTCCCCTGGAGCGGCAACACAGATACGCAGTATTTT